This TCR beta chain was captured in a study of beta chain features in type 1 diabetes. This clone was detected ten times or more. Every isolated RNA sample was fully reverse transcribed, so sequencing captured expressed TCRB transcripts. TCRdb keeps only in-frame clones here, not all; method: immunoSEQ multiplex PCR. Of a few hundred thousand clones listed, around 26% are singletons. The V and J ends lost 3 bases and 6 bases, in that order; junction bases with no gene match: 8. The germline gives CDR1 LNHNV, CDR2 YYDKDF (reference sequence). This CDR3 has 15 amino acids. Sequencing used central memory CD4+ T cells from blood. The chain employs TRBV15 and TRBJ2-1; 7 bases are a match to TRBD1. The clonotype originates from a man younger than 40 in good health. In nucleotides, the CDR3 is TGTGCCACCAGCAGTACCCGGGACAGTCTCAATGAGCAGTTCTTC. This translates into CATSSTRDSLNEQFF.